Listed below are T cell receptor beta chains from one sample, sequenced in a study of OX40 agonist ivuxolimab in advanced cancers. Repertoires were generated with immunoSEQ multiplex PCR, while TCRdb's copy carries only in-frame clones and drops some. This table has tens of thousands of clones, around 94% appearing once. Sequencing was performed on CD4+ or CD8+ T cells sorted from blood, taken in a trial of the OX40 agonist ivuxolimab. These receptor sequences come from an adult with an advanced solid tumor such as melanoma, head and neck, liver or kidney cancer. The conserved cysteine and the conserved F or W are not part of the CDR3 here. Fields, in order: CDR3 protein, V gene, J gene.

CDR3aa: ASSLASSGSGYEQF
v_gene: TRBV7-6
j_gene: TRBJ2-1

CDR3aa: ASSWGGSTPYEQY
v_gene: TRBV7-6
j_gene: TRBJ2-7

CDR3aa: AAQAGAPYNEQF
v_gene: TRBV2
j_gene: TRBJ2-1

CDR3aa: ASSVGGGDYGYT
v_gene: TRBV9
j_gene: TRBJ1-2

CDR3aa: ASSSTGTSLNEQY
v_gene: TRBV19
j_gene: TRBJ2-7

CDR3aa: ASSQGSRSVTDTQY
v_gene: TRBV4-1
j_gene: TRBJ2-3

CDR3aa: ASIPHQGRSNQPQH
v_gene: TRBV6-4
j_gene: TRBJ1-5

CDR3aa: ASRIFSEAF
v_gene: TRBV19
j_gene: TRBJ1-1

CDR3aa: ASSEDGAGELF
v_gene: TRBV10-2
j_gene: TRBJ2-2

CDR3aa: ASSQTSGGSSSYEQY
v_gene: TRBV4-1
j_gene: TRBJ2-7

CDR3aa: ASSPRDSWSSYEQY
v_gene: TRBV2
j_gene: TRBJ2-7

CDR3aa: ASSSWTSETYNEQF
v_gene: TRBV5-1
j_gene: TRBJ2-1

CDR3aa: ASSVRLAYTGELF
v_gene: TRBV5-6
j_gene: TRBJ2-2

CDR3aa: ASGEEGVPDTQY
v_gene: TRBV27
j_gene: TRBJ2-3

CDR3aa: ASSYPGRENHGYT
v_gene: TRBV7-9
j_gene: TRBJ1-2

CDR3aa: ASSQEGQGSDTQY
v_gene: TRBV4-3
j_gene: TRBJ2-3

CDR3aa: ASSLGLAGPPGTGELF
v_gene: TRBV7-2
j_gene: TRBJ2-2

CDR3aa: ASSTGQGSYGYT
v_gene: TRBV2
j_gene: TRBJ1-2

CDR3aa: ASSIVVWTGGTPEQF
v_gene: TRBV19
j_gene: TRBJ2-1

CDR3aa: ASSEGGGNTIY
v_gene: TRBV2
j_gene: TRBJ1-3

CDR3aa: ASSELYGGTYNEQF
v_gene: TRBV4-3
j_gene: TRBJ2-1

CDR3aa: ASSPMPGRGYT
v_gene: TRBV23-1
j_gene: TRBJ1-2